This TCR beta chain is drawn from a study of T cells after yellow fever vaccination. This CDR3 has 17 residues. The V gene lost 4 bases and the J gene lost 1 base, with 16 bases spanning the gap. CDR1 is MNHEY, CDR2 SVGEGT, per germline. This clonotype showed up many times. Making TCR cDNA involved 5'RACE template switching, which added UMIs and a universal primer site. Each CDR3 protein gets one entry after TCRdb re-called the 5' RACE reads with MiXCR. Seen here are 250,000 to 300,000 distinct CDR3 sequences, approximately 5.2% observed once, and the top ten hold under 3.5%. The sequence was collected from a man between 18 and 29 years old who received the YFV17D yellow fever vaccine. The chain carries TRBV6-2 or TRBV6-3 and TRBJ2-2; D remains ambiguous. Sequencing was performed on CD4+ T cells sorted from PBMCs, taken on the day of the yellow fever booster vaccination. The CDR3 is CASSSRPSRLNTGELFF. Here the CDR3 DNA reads TGTGCCAGCAGTTCCCGCCCATCTAGACTGAACACCGGGGAGCTGTTTTTT.